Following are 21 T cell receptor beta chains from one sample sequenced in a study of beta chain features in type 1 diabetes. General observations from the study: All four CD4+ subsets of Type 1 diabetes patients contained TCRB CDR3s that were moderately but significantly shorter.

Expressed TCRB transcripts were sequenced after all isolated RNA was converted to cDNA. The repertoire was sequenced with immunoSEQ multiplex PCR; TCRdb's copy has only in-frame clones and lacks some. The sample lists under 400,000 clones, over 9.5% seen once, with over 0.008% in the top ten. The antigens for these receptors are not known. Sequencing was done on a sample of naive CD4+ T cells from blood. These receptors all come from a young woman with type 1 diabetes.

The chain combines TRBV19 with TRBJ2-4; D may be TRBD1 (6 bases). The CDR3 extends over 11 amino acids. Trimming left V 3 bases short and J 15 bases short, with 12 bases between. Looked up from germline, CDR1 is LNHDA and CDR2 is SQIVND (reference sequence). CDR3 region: CASSMFDRWYF. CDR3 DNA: TGTGCCAGTAGTATGTTTGACAGGTGGTACTTC.

CDR3 protein: CASSKTSGSYEQYF. The CDR3 nucleotides are TGTGCCAGCAGCAAGACTAGCGGCTCCTACGAGCAGTACTTC. J is TRBJ2-7 and V is TRBV7-9; 9 positions match TRBD2. In germline, CDR1 is SEHNR, CDR2 FQNEAQ (reference sequence). The CDR3 consists of 14 residues. Germline trimming cut 5 bases from V and 0 bases from J; bases unmatched to any gene: 2. Together with reference TRBV7-9 and TRBJ2-7, the CDR3 gives the full variable domain: DTGVSQNPRHKITKRGQNVTFRCDPISEHNRLYWYRQTLGQGPEFLTYFQNEAQLEKSRLLSDRFSAERPKGSFSTLEIQRTEQGDSAMYLCASSKTSGSYEQYFGPGTRLTVT.

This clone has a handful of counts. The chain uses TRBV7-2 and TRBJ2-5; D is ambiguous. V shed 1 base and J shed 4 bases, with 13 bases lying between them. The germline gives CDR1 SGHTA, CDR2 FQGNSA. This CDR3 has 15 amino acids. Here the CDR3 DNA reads TGTGCCAGCAGCTTAGTGGCTAGAGGTGGAGAGACCCAGTACTTC. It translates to CASSLVARGGETQYF.

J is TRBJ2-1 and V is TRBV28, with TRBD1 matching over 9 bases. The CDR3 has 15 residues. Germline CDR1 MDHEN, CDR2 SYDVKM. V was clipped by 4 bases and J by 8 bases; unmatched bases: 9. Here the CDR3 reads CASSSSGQGPHEQFF. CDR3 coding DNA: TGTGCCAGCAGTTCGTCGGGACAGGGTCCCCATGAGCAGTTCTTC.

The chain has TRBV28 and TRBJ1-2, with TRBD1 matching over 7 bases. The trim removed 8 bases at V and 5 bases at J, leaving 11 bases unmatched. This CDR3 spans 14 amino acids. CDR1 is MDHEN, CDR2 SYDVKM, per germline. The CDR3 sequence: CASRPGTVGYGYTF. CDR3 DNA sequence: TGTGCCAGCCGCCCCGGGACAGTTGGGTATGGCTACACCTTC.

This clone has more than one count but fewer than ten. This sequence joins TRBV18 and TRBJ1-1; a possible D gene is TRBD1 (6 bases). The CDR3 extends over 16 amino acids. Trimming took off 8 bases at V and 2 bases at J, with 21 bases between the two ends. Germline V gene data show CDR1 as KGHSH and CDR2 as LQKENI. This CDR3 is CASPRGSDRINTEAFF. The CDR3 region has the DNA TGTGCCAGCCCAAGGGGATCTGACAGGATCAACACTGAAGCTTTCTTT.

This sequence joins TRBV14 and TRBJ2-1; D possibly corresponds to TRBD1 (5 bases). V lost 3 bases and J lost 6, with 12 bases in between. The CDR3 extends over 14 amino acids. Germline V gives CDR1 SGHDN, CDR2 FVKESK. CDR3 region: CASSHILGVNEQFF. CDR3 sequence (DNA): TGTGCCAGCAGCCATATATTAGGGGTCAATGAGCAGTTCTTC.

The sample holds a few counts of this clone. The CDR3 region has the DNA TGTGCCAGCAGCAAGGGCGAGACCAGGAACCATCACACAGATACGCAGTATTTT. The encoded protein is CASSKGETRNHHTDTQYF. J is TRBJ2-3 and V is TRBV21-1; the DNA was not compared with TRBD1, the D call given in the table. TRBV21-1 is a recognized pseudogene. The CDR3 covers 18 residues.

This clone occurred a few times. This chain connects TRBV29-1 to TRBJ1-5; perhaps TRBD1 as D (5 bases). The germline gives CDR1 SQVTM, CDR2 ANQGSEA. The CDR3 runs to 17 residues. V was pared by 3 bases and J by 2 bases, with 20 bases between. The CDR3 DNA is TGCAGCGTTGAGGTGGGACTGGCCCGACGGGGCAATCAGCCCCAGCATTTT. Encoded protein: CSVEVGLARRGNQPQHF.

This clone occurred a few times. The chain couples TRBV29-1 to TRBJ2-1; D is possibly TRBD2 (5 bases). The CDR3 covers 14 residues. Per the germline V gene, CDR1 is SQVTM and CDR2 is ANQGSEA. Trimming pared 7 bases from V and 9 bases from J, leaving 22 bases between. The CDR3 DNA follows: TGCAGCGCATTACCACTAGAGGGCCGTGGTGAGCAGTTCTTC. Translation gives CSALPLEGRGEQFF.

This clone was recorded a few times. CDR3 coding DNA: TGCAGCGTTCGACGACTACTTTCCTACAATGAGCAGTTCTTC. Its translation is CSVRRLLSYNEQFF. The J gene is TRBJ2-1, the V gene TRBV29-1; a weak D match, TRBD2 (5 bases). Trimming took off 5 bases at V and 1 base at J, with 12 bases between the two ends. Germline V CDR1 and CDR2: SQVTM, ANQGSEA. This CDR3 contains 14 residues.

The CDR3 coding sequence is TGCGCCAGCAGCCAAGAAGCAAGGGGAAAGGAAAAACTGTTTTTT. Protein product: CASSQEARGKEKLFF. The chain joins TRBV4-1 to TRBJ1-4; a weak D match, TRBD1 (5 bases). Germline CDR1 is MGHRA and CDR2 is YSYEKL. V was cut by 0 bases and J by 8 bases, with 13 bases left in between. There are 15 residues in the CDR3.

CDR3 amino acids: CASSQSSLAGATDTQYF. The DNA of the CDR3 is TGCGCCAGCAGCCAATCCTCACTAGCGGGGGCGACAGATACGCAGTATTTT. The V and J genes are TRBV4-3 and TRBJ2-3; 11 nucleotides line up with TRBD2. Germline V gives CDR1 LGHNA, CDR2 YSLEER. The CDR3 totals 17 residues. The V and J ends lost 2 bases and 3 bases, in that order; junction bases with no gene match: 7.

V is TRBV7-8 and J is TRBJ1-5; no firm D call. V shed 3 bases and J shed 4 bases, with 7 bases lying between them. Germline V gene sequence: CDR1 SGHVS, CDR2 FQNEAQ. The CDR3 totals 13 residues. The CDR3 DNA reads TGTGCCAGCAGCTTCCGGAGAAATCAGCCCCAGCATTTT. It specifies CASSFRRNQPQHF.

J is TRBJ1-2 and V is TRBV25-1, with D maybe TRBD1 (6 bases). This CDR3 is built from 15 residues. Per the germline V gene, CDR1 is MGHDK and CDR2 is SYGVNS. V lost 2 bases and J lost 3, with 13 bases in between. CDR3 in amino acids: CASSEGNRQDYGYTF. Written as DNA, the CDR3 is TGTGCCAGCAGTGAAGGTAACAGACAGGACTATGGCTACACCTTC.

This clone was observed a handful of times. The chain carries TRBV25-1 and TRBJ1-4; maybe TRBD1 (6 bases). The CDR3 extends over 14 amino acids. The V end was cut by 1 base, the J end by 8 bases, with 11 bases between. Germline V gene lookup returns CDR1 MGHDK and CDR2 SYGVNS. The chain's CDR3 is CASSESHDREKLFF. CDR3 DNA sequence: TGTGCCAGCAGTGAATCCCATGACAGGGAAAAACTGTTTTTT.

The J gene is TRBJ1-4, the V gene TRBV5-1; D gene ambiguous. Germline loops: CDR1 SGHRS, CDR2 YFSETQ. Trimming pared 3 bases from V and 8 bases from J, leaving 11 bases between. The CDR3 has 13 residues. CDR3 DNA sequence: TGCGCCAGCAGCTATTCCCCACTAGAAAAACTGTTTTTT. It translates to CASSYSPLEKLFF.

CDR3 bases: TGTGCCAGCAGCGCCCAAGTCCCAGGGCCTTTCTTT. Its protein is CASSAQVPGPFF. The chain links TRBV7-9 to TRBJ1-1; weak D call: TRBD1 (5 bases). Germline values: CDR1 SEHNR, CDR2 FQNEAQ (reference sequence). Trimming took off 5 bases at V and 12 bases at J, with 16 bases between the two ends. CDR3 size: 12 residues.

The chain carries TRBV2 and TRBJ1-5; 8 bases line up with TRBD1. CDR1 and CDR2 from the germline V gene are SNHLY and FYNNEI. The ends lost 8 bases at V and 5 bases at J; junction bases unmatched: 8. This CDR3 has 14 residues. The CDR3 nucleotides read TGTGCCAGCGGAATCGGACAGGGTTATCAGCCCCAGCATTTT. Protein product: CASGIGQGYQPQHF.

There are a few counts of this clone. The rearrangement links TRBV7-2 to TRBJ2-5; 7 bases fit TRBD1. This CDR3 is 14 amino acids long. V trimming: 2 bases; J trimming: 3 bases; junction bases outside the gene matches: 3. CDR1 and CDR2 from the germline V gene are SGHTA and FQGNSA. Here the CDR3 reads CASSLIQGKETQYF. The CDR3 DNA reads TGTGCCAGCAGCTTAATACAGGGGAAAGAGACCCAGTACTTC. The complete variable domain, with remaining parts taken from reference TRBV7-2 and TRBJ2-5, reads GAGVSQSPSNKVTEKGKDVELRCDPISGHTALYWYRQSLGQGLEFLIYFQGNSAPDKSGLPSDRFSAERTGGSVSTLTIQRTQQEDSAVYLCASSLIQGKETQYFGPGTRLLVL.

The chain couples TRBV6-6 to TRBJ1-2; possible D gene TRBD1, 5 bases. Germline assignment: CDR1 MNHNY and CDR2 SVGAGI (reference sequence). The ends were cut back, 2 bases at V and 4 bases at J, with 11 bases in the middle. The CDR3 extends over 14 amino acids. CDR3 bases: TGTGCCAGCAGTTACATTCAGGGTAGCTATGGCTACACCTTC. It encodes CASSYIQGSYGYTF.